This TCR beta chain was recovered during a study of CD4+ T cells in melanoma (dated 2022 in TCRdb). About the full investigation: Neoantigen-specific CD4+ T cells in human melanoma were what the study investigated.

The library was made by the immunoSEQ multiplex PCR assay. TCRdb mirrors the immuneACCESS table, restricted to in-frame sequences. Some clones are absent from its copies; in checked studies, under half trace to an unresolved V gene, and the reason for the others is unknown. The sample data list approximately 6,200 clones, and about 70% of these were observed just once. Clones ranked in the top ten supply around 22% of the sample. The donors were people with melanoma. General conclusions and limits of the study: Diverse differentiation states were reported to be shown by neoantigen-specific CD4+ T cells in melanoma. Neoantigen-specific CD4+ T cells were reported to be correlated with the function of CD8+ T cells, macrophages and B cells.

With regard to this clone: Its antigen is unknown. The record has no base qualities; no much larger clone is one base away.

There are 14 amino acids in the CDR3, from cysteine to phenylalanine inclusive. Of the read, only the CDR3 DNA is kept; its 42 bases are in frame from base 1. CDR1 and CDR2 are read off the germline V gene as SGDLS and YYNGEE. V has 4 bases trimmed and J has 8 bases trimmed; junction bases matching no gene number 7. This receptor was taken from a human donor with melanoma. The sequence links TRBV9 to TRBJ1-4; TRBD1 aligns with 8 central bases. The specimen sequenced was cells from a culture (not recorded whether cultured in vitro). The nucleotide sequence is TGTGCCAGCAGCCGTGGACAGGGAGGAGAAAAACTGTTTTTT. It is translated as CASSRGQGGEKLFF.